This entry describes one T cell receptor beta chain. The sample originates from a study of blood T cell repertoires in COVID-19. Overall study: Samples taken during acute and convalescent COVID-19 were collected in the United States, Italy and Spain. From T cells, B-cell-depleted T cells, or PBMCs came the material, which was cDNA or gDNA.

The CDR3 runs to 13 residues. Between the trimmed V and J ends, which lost 5 bases and 1 base, there was a span of 8 bases. Germline V gives CDR1 MNHEY, CDR2 SMNVEV (reference sequence). This table comes from immunoSEQ multiplex PCR, and its TCRdb copy is limited to in-frame clones, with some not included. The table includes 70,000 to 95,000 clones, roughly nine tenths detected once. The chain uses TRBV27 and TRBJ1-1; D is undetermined. The clonotype comes from a man aged 50-59 years with acute or convalescent COVID-19. Sequencing used peripheral blood. In DNA form, the CDR3 reads TGTGCCAGCAGTATTCGACAGAACACTGAAGCTTTCTTT. Protein: CASSIRQNTEAFF.